This TCR beta chain stems from a study of spatial heterogeneity in lung cancer. By share, this clonotype counts as medium-sized. Its antigen remains unknown. Because this beta chain is a stray read in a library intended to capture alpha chains, its abundance should not be given much weight. Unique molecular identifiers tagged every individual TCR cDNA molecule. One entry per CDR3 protein, called by TCRdb with MiXCR from the 5' RACE reads. The table records about 11,000 distinct CDR3 sequences, 6.5% to 8.5% of them present only once. Study-wide results and limits: Expanded TCRs that were ubiquitous or regional had counts tracking ubiquitous and regional nonsynonymous mutations, respectively. Higher tumor mutation counts went along with higher counts of expanded intratumoral alpha and beta TCRs. Of tumor T cells, an estimated coverage of around 7% was reached for alpha chains and about 12% for beta chains.

Time point: sample taken at primary tumor resection. Whole RNA obtained from tumor, nontumor lung or frozen PBMC underwent sequencing without sorting. The sequence came from a female donor with early-stage non-small cell lung cancer. The starting material was lung tumor tissue, obtained at surgery.

CDR3 protein: CASSLLAGGYNEQFF. The CDR3 DNA is TGTGCCAGCAGCCTTCTAGCGGGGGGTTACAATGAGCAGTTCTTC. V is TRBV7-9 and J is TRBJ2-1; 11 bases are shared with TRBD2. Losses at the gene ends were 5 bases for V and 4 bases for J; bases not matched to a gene: 4. Germline CDR1 is SEHNR and CDR2 is FQNEAQ (reference sequence). The CDR3 has 15 residues.